Below, 4 T cell receptor beta chains from the same sample are listed, as sequenced in a study of cytomegalovirus exposure and HLA in healthy donors. PCR employed 60 Vbeta and 13 Jbeta primers. Data came from immunoSEQ multiplex PCR; TCRdb stores just in-frame clones and leaves some out. The sample yields some 200,000 clones, 70% seen once. The sequencing input was PBMCs. These receptors were obtained from a man between 35 and 55 years old in good health and CMV-seropositive.

The J gene is TRBJ2-5, the V gene TRBV5-4, with TRBD1 as a possible D gene (5 bases). Germline loops: CDR1 SGHNT, CDR2 YYREEE (reference sequence). The CDR3 is 14 amino acids. Trimming cost V 1 base and J 2 bases, with 9 bases left between them. CDR3 sequence (DNA): TGTGCCAGCAGCTTGCAGGGATTACAAGAGACCCAGTACTTC. Encoded protein: CASSLQGLQETQYF.

The rearrangement uses TRBV6-1 and TRBJ2-2; D gene uncertain. V was trimmed by 8 bases and J by 2 bases, leaving 9 bases between them. The CDR3 covers 13 residues. From germline, CDR1 is MNHNS and CDR2 SASEGT. The CDR3 loop reads CASQNLNTGELFF. CDR3 bases: TGTGCCAGCCAGAACCTCAACACCGGGGAGCTGTTTTTT.

This clone was observed a few times. CDR3 region: CSVGGGQGYGYTF. Written as DNA, the CDR3 is TGCAGCGTTGGAGGAGGGCAGGGTTATGGCTACACCTTC. This rearrangement joins TRBV29-1 to TRBJ1-2; D is perhaps TRBD1 (5 bases). Germline CDR1 and CDR2: SQVTM and ANQGSEA. Trimming shortened V by 4 bases and J by 5 bases, and 14 bases separated the two germline ends. CDR3 size: 13 residues.

This chain joins TRBV29-1 and TRBJ2-1; TRBD2 matches 8 bases. The V and J ends lost 4 bases and 3 bases, in that order; junction bases with no gene match: 5. This CDR3 spans 14 amino acids. CDR1 and CDR2 from the germline V gene are SQVTM and ANQGSEA. The CDR3 coding sequence is TGCAGCGTTGGGCGGGGGGTCCTCTACAATGAGCAGTTCTTC. This codes for CSVGRGVLYNEQFF.